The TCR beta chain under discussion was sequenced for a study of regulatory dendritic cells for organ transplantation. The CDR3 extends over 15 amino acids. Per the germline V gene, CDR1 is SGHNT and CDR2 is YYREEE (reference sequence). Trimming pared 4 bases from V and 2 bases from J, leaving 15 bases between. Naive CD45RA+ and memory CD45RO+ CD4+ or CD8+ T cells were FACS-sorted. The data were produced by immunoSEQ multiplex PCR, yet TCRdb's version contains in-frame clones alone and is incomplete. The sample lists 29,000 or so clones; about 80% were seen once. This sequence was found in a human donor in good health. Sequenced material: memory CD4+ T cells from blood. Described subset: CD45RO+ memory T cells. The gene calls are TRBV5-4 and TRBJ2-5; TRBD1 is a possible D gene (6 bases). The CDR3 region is CASSRTGQSQETQYF. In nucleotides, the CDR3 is TGTGCCAGCAGCCGGACGGGACAATCACAAGAGACCCAGTACTTC.